These 29 T cell receptor beta chains share one sample of origin, sequenced in a study of blood T cells in healthy people across ages. For the second PCR, which ran for roughly 7 to 11 cycles, a sample-barcoded 5' primer and a J-beta primer mix were used. Each CDR3 protein gets one entry after TCRdb re-called the 5' RACE reads with MiXCR. This sample carries 650,000 to 800,000 distinct CDR3 sequences, under 45% of them seen once, and the ten largest clones take roughly 18%. The sample comprised blood. The receptor set was obtained from a man aged 60 to 75 in good health.

This clonotype was counted at least ten times. One base away lies a much larger clone, so this may be a sequencing read error. This sequence joins TRBV28 and TRBJ2-7; D call uncertain. CDR1 is MDHEN, CDR2 SYDVKM, per germline. V was cut by 6 bases and J by 2 bases, with 11 bases left in between. The CDR3 runs 13 residues. CDR3 region: CASSRSLTYEQYF. The CDR3 DNA reads TGTGCCAGCAGCCGTAGCCTTACCTACGAGCAGTACTTC.

This chain uses TRBV6-5 with TRBJ2-2; D is possibly TRBD1 (5 bases). The germline gives CDR1 MNHEY, CDR2 SVGAGI. The CDR3 length is 16 residues. V was trimmed by 6 bases and J by 2 bases, leaving 16 bases between them. CDR3 sequence (DNA): TGTGCCAGCAGCGACGAGGACACACGAAACACCGGGGAGCTGTTTTTT. Translated, it gives CASSDEDTRNTGELFF.

This clonotype was seen more than once but under ten times. The chain uses TRBV10-3 and TRBJ1-2; a weak D match, TRBD1 (5 bases). The V end was cut by 3 bases, the J end by 5 bases, with 10 bases between. Germline loops: CDR1 ENHRY, CDR2 SYGVKD. The CDR3 sequence is 13 residues long. The CDR3 nucleotides read TGTGCCATCAGTGAACAGGAGAGATATGGCTACACCTTC. It translates to CAISEQERYGYTF.

Comment on this clonotype: A read error may be the cause here, since a much bigger clone is one base away. The rearrangement links TRBV29-1 to TRBJ2-1, with D hard to call. Trimming took 3 bases from V and 13 from J, leaving 19 bases between them. Germline V CDR1 and CDR2: SQVTM, ANQGSEA. The CDR3 length is 13 residues. The DNA of the CDR3 is TGCAGCGTTGATAGTACAGCCACTGAGACCCAGTTCTTC. Translated: CSVDSTATETQFF.

This rearrangement joins TRBV12-3 or TRBV12-4 to TRBJ2-6; possible D gene TRBD1, 6 bases. V lost 6 bases and J lost 0, with 15 bases in between. This CDR3 comprises 17 residues. CDR3 bases: TGTGCCAGCAGCCCCGGACAGCTGAGCTCTGGGGCCAACGTCCTGACTTTC. Its protein is CASSPGQLSSGANVLTF.

This clonotype was observed at least ten times. CDR3 in DNA: TGCAGCGCCCAGAGCGAGACCCAGTACTTC. Encoded protein: CSAQSETQYF. The V gene is TRBV29-1, the J gene TRBJ2-5; the D is unclear. Trimming shortened V by 7 bases and J by 5 bases, and 8 bases separated the two germline ends. The CDR3 covers 10 residues. Germline values: CDR1 SQVTM, CDR2 ANQGSEA.

This clonotype came up a few times. The rearrangement joins TRBV6-6 to TRBJ2-3; 9 positions agree with TRBD1. Germline V gene lookup returns CDR1 MNHNY and CDR2 SVGAGI (reference sequence). V shed 2 bases and J 6 bases; nucleotides not matched to a gene: 6. The CDR3 is 15 amino acids. The CDR3 here is CASSYGDREGDTQYF. CDR3 DNA: TGTGCCAGCAGTTACGGGGACAGGGAGGGGGATACGCAGTATTTT.

J is TRBJ1-1 and V is TRBV12-3 or TRBV12-4; 10 nucleotides line up with TRBD1. CDR3 size: 16 residues. V lost 6 bases, J lost 7 bases, and 14 bases stayed unmatched. The CDR3 reads CASSPTTGTGEIEAFF. The CDR3 DNA reads as TGTGCCAGCAGCCCAACTACCGGGACAGGGGAGATTGAAGCTTTCTTT.

CDR3 in amino acids: CASILSSWETQYF. The CDR3 nucleotides are TGTGCCAGCATCTTGAGTAGCTGGGAGACCCAGTACTTC. This sequence joins TRBV7-2 and TRBJ2-5; no clear D. The germline V gene encodes CDR1 SGHTA and CDR2 FQGNSA. The CDR3 totals 13 residues. V shed 7 bases and J shed 5 bases, with 14 bases lying between them. Variable domain in full (rest from reference TRBV7-2 and TRBJ2-5): GAGVSQSPSNKVTEKGKDVELRCDPISGHTALYWYRQSLGQGLEFLIYFQGNSAPDKSGLPSDRFSAERTGGSVSTLTIQRTQQEDSAVYLCASILSSWETQYFGPGTRLLVL.

This clonotype was seen only a few times. V and J are TRBV5-1 and TRBJ2-5; either TRBD1 or TRBD2 may fit D (5 bases each). Germline assignment: CDR1 SGHRS and CDR2 YFSETQ. The CDR3 has 15 amino acids. Trimming cost V 3 bases and J 1 base, with 13 bases left between them. The CDR3 sequence is CASSSTGTPQETQYF. The CDR3 nucleotides are TGCGCCAGCAGCTCCACCGGGACCCCCCAAGAGACCCAGTACTTC. Complete variable domain (other parts from reference TRBV5-1 and TRBJ2-5): KAGVTQTPRYLIKTRGQQVTLSCSPISGHRSVSWYQQTPGQGLQFLFEYFSETQRNKGNFPGRFSGRQFSNSRSEMNVSTLELGDSALYLCASSSTGTPQETQYFGPGTRLLVL.

The chain links TRBV27 to TRBJ1-6, with 7 bases lining up with TRBD1. Germline CDR1 is MNHEY and CDR2 is SMNVEV (reference sequence). With 7 bases clipped from V and 7 bases from J, the junction kept 1 base outside the gene matches. The CDR3 is 12 residues long. The DNA for the CDR3 is TGTGCCAGCAAGACAGGGAATTCACCCCTCCACTTT. Translated: CASKTGNSPLHF.

The CDR3 region has the DNA TGTGCCAGCAGCCAAGTGCAGGGACTAGCGACCTACGAGCAGTACTTC. This translates into CASSQVQGLATYEQYF. The chain employs TRBV3-1 and TRBJ2-7; 10 nucleotides match TRBD2. CDR3 length: 16 amino acids. The V and J ends lost 1 base and 2 bases, in that order; junction bases with no gene match: 5. Germline lookup yields CDR1 LGHDT and CDR2 YNNKEL (reference sequence).

This clonotype was counted between two and nine times. The chain employs TRBV2 and TRBJ1-2, with 9 bases lining up with TRBD1. This CDR3 comprises 13 residues. V dropped 8 bases and J dropped 8; count of bases not matched to a gene: 9. The germline gives CDR1 SNHLY, CDR2 FYNNEI. This CDR3 is CASHRDRAGGYTF. In nucleotides, the CDR3 is TGTGCCAGCCACCGGGACAGGGCTGGGGGCTACACCTTC.

Regarding this clonotype: This is likely a read error, given that the CDR3 carries no conserved phenylalanine or tryptophan at its end. The chain combines TRBV5-5 with TRBJ2-4; 10 positions agree with TRBD1. Trimming cost V 0 bases and J 6 bases; bases outside gene matches: 15. The CDR3 is 19 residues long. Germline loops: CDR1 SGHKS, CDR2 YYEKEE (reference sequence). DNA of the CDR3: TGTGCCAGCAGCTTGGGGCGACAGGGGGCGAGATGGGACCCAAACATTCAGTACTTA. It specifies CASSLGRQGARWDPNIQYL.

The chain joins TRBV11-3 to TRBJ2-7, with 7 bases matching TRBD1. CDR1 is SGHNT, CDR2 YENEEA, per germline. CDR3 size: 13 residues. V lost 8 bases to trimming and J lost 2 bases; unmatched junction nucleotides: 6. CDR3 nucleotide sequence: TGTGCCAGCGGCACCGGGACAGCCTACGAGCAGTACTTC. It specifies CASGTGTAYEQYF.

Details on this clonotype: The junction differs from germline at one of its ends, possibly a read error. V gene TRBV5-1 combines with J gene TRBJ2-7, with a possible D match to TRBD2 (7 bases). The length of the CDR3 is 16 residues. The germline V gene has CDR1 SGHRS and CDR2 YFSETQ. The CDR3 coding sequence is TGCACCAGCACCCCGGAGGGGGGGCGAGGATTCTACGAGCAGTACTTC. Translated: CTSTPEGGRGFYEQYF.

This clonotype has a single count. One base away lies a much larger clone, so this may be a sequencing read error. J is TRBJ1-2 and V is TRBV6-6, with a weak D call TRBD1 (6 bases). The CDR3 is 14 amino acids. Germline assignment: CDR1 MNHNY and CDR2 SVGAGI (reference sequence). The CDR3: CASSGQTSNYDYTF. CDR3 bases: TGTGCCAGCAGTGGACAGACGTCTAACTATGACTACACCTTC.

The chain recombines TRBV12-3 or TRBV12-4 with TRBJ2-5, with unresolved D. V dropped 5 bases and J dropped 9 bases, with 13 bases sitting between them. The CDR3 consists of 12 residues. The CDR3, as DNA: TGTGCCAGCAGTCAGAGGCCGTTGCCCCAGTACTTC. Translating it yields CASSQRPLPQYF.

The chain has TRBV6-6 and TRBJ2-4; possible D gene TRBD1, 6 bases. Per the germline V gene, CDR1 is MNHNY and CDR2 is SVGAGI (reference sequence). Trimming removed 5 bases from V and 6 bases from J, with 14 bases in between. CDR3 size: 14 residues. The CDR3 is CASSADRGANIQYF. The CDR3 DNA is TGTGCCAGCAGTGCGGACAGAGGCGCAAACATTCAGTACTTC.

This chain links TRBV2 with TRBJ2-5; TRBD1 might be the D (5 bases). Germline assignment: CDR1 SNHLY and CDR2 FYNNEI. Trimming pared 6 bases from V and 7 bases from J, leaving 18 bases between. The CDR3 spans 14 residues. The CDR3 loop is CASRGQASARTQYF. In DNA, the CDR3 is TGTGCCAGCAGAGGACAAGCTTCCGCACGGACCCAGTACTTC.

This chain links TRBV2 with TRBJ2-3, with 10 bases lining up with TRBD1. The CDR3 is made up of 14 amino acids. With V trimmed by 6 bases and J by 2 bases, 2 bases remained unmatched. Germline CDR1 reads SNHLY; CDR2 reads FYNNEI. DNA for the CDR3: TGTGCCAGCAGGGGACAGGGGAACACAGATACGCAGTATTTT. It yields the protein CASRGQGNTDTQYF. Based on the CDR3 plus reference TRBV2 and TRBJ2-3, the full variable domain is EPEVTQTPSHQVTQMGQEVILRCVPISNHLYFYWYRQILGQKVEFLVSFYNNEISEKSEIFDDQFSVERPDGSNFTLKIRSTKLEDSAMYFCASRGQGNTDTQYFGPGTRLTVL.

This clonotype was observed a handful of times. This chain connects TRBV5-8 to TRBJ2-7; weak D call: TRBD1 (6 bases). Trimming removed 3 bases at V and 3 bases at J, with 13 bases between. The CDR3 has 14 amino acids. Germline CDR1 SGHTS, CDR2 YDEGEE. The CDR3 DNA reads TGTGCCAGCAGCTCGAGAGGACAGAACTACGAGCAGTACTTC. It yields the protein CASSSRGQNYEQYF.

In its sample, this clonotype was seen once. The chain links TRBV7-3 to TRBJ2-7; D gene unclear. With the DNA end fitting TRBJ2-5 better, the J assignment may be wrong. The germline V gene encodes CDR1 SGHTA and CDR2 FQGTGA. The CDR3 spans 15 residues. The chain's CDR3 is CASSLARNTQETQYF. The CDR3 DNA reads as TGTGCCAGCAGCTTAGCAAGGAACACTCAAGAGACCCAGTACTTC.

The chain couples TRBV12-3 or TRBV12-4 to TRBJ1-6; D remains unclear. This CDR3 region has 15 residues. Trimming left V 5 bases short and J 3 bases short, with 11 bases between. The CDR3 region has the DNA TGTGCCAGCAGTCCTCAAGACCACTATAATTCACCCCTCCACTTT. Translating gives CASSPQDHYNSPLHF.

This clonotype was counted between two and nine times. The CDR3 region is CASSWGQGGSEQYF. CDR3 DNA sequence: TGTGCCAGCAGTTGGGGACAGGGCGGTAGCGAGCAGTACTTC. J is TRBJ2-5 and V is TRBV6-5; 9 nucleotides line up with TRBD1. The J call may not be correct, given that the DNA end is closer to TRBJ2-7. The CDR3 loop spans 14 amino acids. CDR1 and CDR2 (germline): MNHEY, SVGAGI.

This clonotype has only a few counts. The chain employs TRBV9 and TRBJ2-7; D ambiguous. Germline assignment: CDR1 SGDLS and CDR2 YYNGEE. This CDR3 region has 13 residues. V lost 0 bases, J lost 6 bases, and 10 bases lay in between. This chain's CDR3 is CASSVDLIREQYF. The DNA of the CDR3 is TGTGCCAGCAGCGTAGATCTAATTCGCGAGCAGTACTTC.

The J gene is TRBJ2-5, the V gene TRBV6-2 or TRBV6-3, with D unclear. CDR1 and CDR2 from the germline V gene are MNHEY and SVGEGT. This CDR3 has 14 residues. V lost 4 bases, J lost 0 bases, and 9 bases lay in between. CDR3 loop: CASSSVGNQETQYF. The CDR3, as DNA: TGTGCCAGCAGTTCCGTGGGGAACCAAGAGACCCAGTACTTC.

The sample holds a few counts of this clonotype. CDR3 residues: CASSVDQVPYEQYF. CDR3 bases: TGTGCCAGCAGCGTAGATCAGGTCCCCTACGAGCAGTACTTC. The rearrangement joins TRBV9 to TRBJ2-7; D remains ambiguous. The CDR3 runs 14 residues. Between the trimmed V and J ends, which lost 0 bases and 2 bases, there was a span of 9 bases. The germline CDR1 and CDR2 sequences are SGDLS and YYNGEE.

The chain joins TRBV12-5 to TRBJ2-1; either TRBD1 or TRBD2 may fit D (5 bases each). The CDR3 is 13 residues long. CDR1 is LGHNT, CDR2 FRNRAP, per germline. V was cut by 6 bases and J by 2 bases, with 8 bases left in between. CDR3 residues: CASGRGAYNEQFF. The DNA of the CDR3 is TGTGCTAGTGGGAGGGGCGCCTACAATGAGCAGTTCTTC. The full variable domain, in which reference TRBV12-5 and TRBJ2-1 provide the parts outside the CDR3, is DARVTQTPRHKVTEMGQEVTMRCQPILGHNTVFWYRQTMMQGLELLAYFRNRAPLDDSGMPKDRFSAEMPDATLATLKIQPSEPRDSAVYFCASGRGAYNEQFFGPGTRLTVL.